Detailed here is one TCR beta chain. Its specificity is not known. CDR1 is GTSNPN, CDR2 SVGIG, per germline (reference sequence). This CDR3 contains 13 residues. Between the trimmed V and J ends, which lost 3 bases and 4 bases, there was a span of 10 bases. The sample is drawn from a study of CD4 T cells in relation to SARS-CoV-2 and coronaviruses. Study-wide background: The HLA restriction of the shared crossreactive spike epitopes was mapped. Study-wide findings and caveats: Approximately 65% of donors had memory CD4+ clonotypes crossrecognizing SARS-CoV-2 and common cold coronavirus spike.

CEF-cultured naive and memory CD4+ T cell DNA got survey-level sequencing. Repertoires were generated with immunoSEQ multiplex PCR, while TCRdb's copy carries only in-frame clones and drops some. Among some 38,000 clones, around four fifths were seen once, and the ten largest hold over 20%. The specimen was memory CD4+ T cells from PBMCs, cultured in vitro. The receptor's source is an adult with COVID-19. The rearrangement links TRBV30 to TRBJ2-1; D not resolved. In DNA form, the CDR3 reads TGTGCCTGGAGGTACGCCGGGTACAATGAGCAGTTCTTC. Protein product: CAWRYAGYNEQFF. Supplemented by reference TRBV30 and TRBJ2-1, the full variable domain reads SQTIHQWPATLVQPVGSPLSLECTVEGTSNPNLYWYRQAAGRGLQLLFYSVGIGQISSEVPQNLSASRPQDRQFILSSKKLLLSDSGFYLCAWRYAGYNEQFFGPGTRLTVL.